Following are 7 T cell receptor beta chains from one sample sequenced in a study of CD8 T cells in Susac syndrome. About 0.5 to 1 ug RNA was reverse transcribed with random hexamers. TCRdb re-derived calls from the immunoSEQ multiplex PCR reads in MiXCR, one entry per CDR3 protein. The sample contains some 210,000 distinct CDR3 sequences, around 93% of which appear only once. The sequenced sample was CD4+ T cells from PBMCs. These receptors were taken from a human donor with Susac syndrome.

The genes are TRBV29-1 and TRBJ2-5, with TRBD2 identical over 8 bases. Per the germline V gene, CDR1 is SQVTM and CDR2 is ANQGSEA. Trimming at V came to 5 bases and at J to 3 bases, leaving 8 bases not matched to a gene. This CDR3 has 14 amino acids. The chain's CDR3 is CSVWVSGAKETQYF. The CDR3 DNA sequence: TGCAGCGTTTGGGTTAGCGGGGCGAAAGAGACCCAGTACTTC.

The genes are TRBV11-1 and TRBJ1-1; tentatively, D is TRBD1 (5 bases). The CDR3 runs to 13 residues. Trimming took 3 bases from V and 6 from J, leaving 11 bases between them. Germline V gives CDR1 SGHAT, CDR2 FQDESV (reference sequence). CDR3 in DNA: TGTGCCAGCAGCTTGGGGGGAGAGGCTGAAGCTTTCTTT. The encoded protein is CASSLGGEAEAFF.

The V call is TRBV7-2, the J call TRBJ2-2; 8 bases map to TRBD2. Germline loops: CDR1 SGHTA, CDR2 FQGNSA. This CDR3 has 15 amino acids. Trimming removed 5 bases from V and 2 bases from J; junction bases left unmatched: 4. For the CDR3, the DNA is TGTGCCAGCAGCCCCAGCGGGGGCAACACCGGGGAGCTGTTTTTT. Amino acids: CASSPSGGNTGELFF.

This chain connects TRBV20-1 to TRBJ2-1; 7 bases are shared with TRBD2. V lost 0 bases and J lost 1; bases outside the gene matches: 3. Germline CDR1 is DFQATT and CDR2 is SNEGSKA (reference sequence). The CDR3 is made up of 15 amino acids. CDR3 sequence: CSARDGRASYNEQFF. CDR3 nucleotide sequence: TGCAGTGCTAGAGATGGGAGGGCGTCCTACAATGAGCAGTTCTTC.

The chain couples TRBV3-1 to TRBJ1-2, with TRBD1 matching 7 bases. The CDR3 is made up of 15 amino acids. The germline gives CDR1 LGHDT, CDR2 YNNKEL (reference sequence). J was trimmed by 8 bases and V by 4 bases; bases with no gene match: 13. The DNA of the CDR3 is TGTGCCAGCAGCCGAACTACAGGGGCCGCGGGGGGCTACACCTTC. Translated, it gives CASSRTTGAAGGYTF.

This chain connects TRBV7-2 to TRBJ1-2; 9 bases match TRBD1. The germline gives CDR1 SGHTA, CDR2 FQGNSA. The V gene end was trimmed by 3 bases and the J gene end by 7 bases; junction bases not matched to a gene: 6. The CDR3 has 14 amino acids. Written as DNA, the CDR3 is TGTGCCAGCAGCTTTATACAGGGGGCATTTGGCTACACCTTC. This codes for CASSFIQGAFGYTF.

CDR3 sequence (DNA): TGTGCCATCAGTGAGTCGACTCGAGGGGCTGAGACCCAGTACTTC. Protein product: CAISESTRGAETQYF. The chain combines TRBV10-3 with TRBJ2-5, with D tentatively TRBD1 or TRBD2 (5 bases each). This CDR3 has 15 amino acids. V was clipped by 0 bases and J by 5 bases, with 13 bases between them. CDR1 and CDR2 from the germline V gene are ENHRY and SYGVKD.